The rows below give T cell receptor beta chains drawn from one sample of a study of shared clonotypes between healthy human individuals. Libraries were prepared by immunoSEQ multiplex PCR; TCRdb keeps only in-frame clonotypes and omits some of them. The sample lists more than 850,000 clones, approximately 78% occurring once. Sequencing input: memory CD4+ T cells from PBMCs. These receptors came from a man younger than 35 in good health. Some clones in this sample may be carry-over from other donors' samples. CDR3s include the opening cysteine and the closing phenylalanine or tryptophan. Each record gives: D gene, J gene, clone size, CDR3 length, V gene, CDR3 protein, CDR3 DNA. D genes are given only for firm matches. A clone size is listed for some rows: how often the clone was seen (once, few, many), or a class if it is expanded.

d_call: .
j_call: TRBJ2-4
clone_size: .
cdr3_length: 14
v_call: TRBV2
cdr3_aa: CASSVGGAQNIQYF
cdr3_nt: TGTGCCAGCAGTGTTGGGGGGGCTCAAAACATTCAGTACTTC

d_call: .
j_call: TRBJ2-7
clone_size: .
cdr3_length: 12
v_call: TRBV2
cdr3_aa: CASSFQGYEQYF
cdr3_nt: TGTGCCAGCTCTTTCCAGGGCTACGAGCAGTACTTC

d_call: TRBD2
j_call: TRBJ2-1
clone_size: once
cdr3_length: 13
v_call: TRBV28
cdr3_aa: CATSGGPYNEQFF
cdr3_nt: TGTGCCACCTCGGGAGGGCCGTACAATGAGCAGTTCTTC

d_call: TRBD1
j_call: TRBJ1-3
clone_size: .
cdr3_length: 13
v_call: TRBV6-1
cdr3_aa: CASGTGDGNTIYF
cdr3_nt: TGTGCCAGCGGGACAGGGGACGGAAACACCATATATTTT

d_call: TRBD2
j_call: TRBJ2-5
clone_size: .
cdr3_length: 15
v_call: TRBV5-4
cdr3_aa: CASSLEPSGRETQYF
cdr3_nt: TGTGCCAGCAGCTTGGAGCCTAGCGGGAGAGAGACCCAGTACTTC

d_call: .
j_call: TRBJ2-1
clone_size: .
cdr3_length: 14
v_call: TRBV6-1
cdr3_aa: CASRRVGIGDEQFF
cdr3_nt: TGTGCCAGCAGACGGGTAGGGATTGGAGATGAGCAGTTCTTC

d_call: .
j_call: TRBJ1-1
clone_size: many
cdr3_length: 13
v_call: TRBV27
cdr3_aa: CASSLRTGAEAFF
cdr3_nt: TGTGCCAGCAGTTTACGTACGGGAGCTGAAGCTTTCTTT

d_call: TRBD2
j_call: TRBJ2-1
clone_size: once
cdr3_length: 17
v_call: TRBV7-9
cdr3_aa: CASSLSSAGGPAVEQFF
cdr3_nt: TGTGCCAGCAGCTTATCCTCCGCGGGAGGGCCCGCCGTTGAGCAGTTCTTC

d_call: .
j_call: TRBJ2-1
clone_size: once
cdr3_length: 16
v_call: TRBV11-1
cdr3_aa: CASSLRASRRYNEQFF
cdr3_nt: TGTGCCAGCAGCTTAAGGGCCTCCCGAAGGTACAATGAGCAGTTCTTC

d_call: .
j_call: TRBJ1-5
clone_size: .
cdr3_length: 14
v_call: TRBV2
cdr3_aa: CATNQAGSNQPQHF
cdr3_nt: TGTGCCACCAACCAGGCGGGGAGTAATCAGCCCCAGCATTTT

d_call: .
j_call: TRBJ1-4
clone_size: .
cdr3_length: 16
v_call: TRBV28
cdr3_aa: CASSSRGFGTDEKLFF
cdr3_nt: TGTGCCAGCAGTTCCCGGGGGTTTGGGACGGATGAAAAACTGTTTTTT

d_call: .
j_call: TRBJ2-2
clone_size: .
cdr3_length: 17
v_call: TRBV19
cdr3_aa: CASSNPGGGARTGELFF
cdr3_nt: TGTGCCAGTAGTAACCCGGGAGGGGGCGCAAGGACCGGGGAGCTGTTTTTT

d_call: .
j_call: TRBJ1-5
clone_size: .
cdr3_length: 14
v_call: TRBV18
cdr3_aa: CASSPTSSNQPQHF
cdr3_nt: TGTGCCAGCTCACCAACCAGTAGCAATCAGCCCCAGCATTTT

d_call: .
j_call: TRBJ1-5
clone_size: many
cdr3_length: 15
v_call: TRBV5-1
cdr3_aa: CASSLGSDSNQPQHF
cdr3_nt: TGCGCCAGCAGCTTGGGGTCGGATAGCAATCAGCCCCAGCATTTT

d_call: TRBD2
j_call: TRBJ2-5
clone_size: once
cdr3_length: 13
v_call: TRBV7-2
cdr3_aa: CAIGGGRRETQYF
cdr3_nt: TGTGCCATCGGCGGGGGGCGAAGGGAGACCCAGTACTTC

d_call: .
j_call: TRBJ1-5
clone_size: .
cdr3_length: 14
v_call: TRBV28
cdr3_aa: CASSFGDSNQPQHF
cdr3_nt: TGTGCCAGCAGTTTTGGGGATAGCAATCAGCCCCAGCATTTT

d_call: .
j_call: TRBJ1-4
clone_size: .
cdr3_length: 13
v_call: TRBV25-1
cdr3_aa: CASSSTGPRKLFF
cdr3_nt: TGTGCCAGCAGTTCTACCGGGCCGCGAAAACTGTTTTTT

d_call: TRBD1
j_call: TRBJ1-5
clone_size: .
cdr3_length: 15
v_call: TRBV28
cdr3_aa: CASSFRQGVGQPQHF
cdr3_nt: TGTGCCAGCAGTTTTAGACAGGGGGTCGGACAGCCCCAGCATTTT

d_call: TRBD2
j_call: TRBJ2-7
clone_size: .
cdr3_length: 17
v_call: TRBV27
cdr3_aa: CASSLQYLAEDPYEQYF
cdr3_nt: TGTGCCAGCAGTTTGCAATATCTAGCGGAAGACCCCTACGAGCAGTACTTC

d_call: TRBD2
j_call: TRBJ2-2
clone_size: .
cdr3_length: 15
v_call: TRBV7-3
cdr3_aa: CASSSLAGVGGELFF
cdr3_nt: TGTGCCAGCAGCTCCCTAGCGGGAGTGGGCGGGGAGCTGTTTTTT

d_call: .
j_call: TRBJ1-2
clone_size: few
cdr3_length: 13
v_call: TRBV5-1
cdr3_aa: CASSLTPEDGYTF
cdr3_nt: TGCGCCAGCAGCCTGACCCCGGAGGATGGCTACACCTTC

d_call: .
j_call: TRBJ1-4
clone_size: .
cdr3_length: 13
v_call: TRBV28
cdr3_aa: CASRSVRGEKLFF
cdr3_nt: TGTGCCAGCAGATCGGTTCGGGGTGAAAAACTGTTTTTT

d_call: TRBD1
j_call: TRBJ1-3
clone_size: .
cdr3_length: 15
v_call: TRBV5-1
cdr3_aa: CASSLGDSPGNTIYF
cdr3_nt: TGCGCCAGCAGCTTGGGGGACAGCCCTGGAAACACCATATATTTT

d_call: .
j_call: TRBJ2-5
clone_size: .
cdr3_length: 13
v_call: TRBV25-1
cdr3_aa: CASSEGALETQYF
cdr3_nt: TGTGCCAGCAGTGAAGGGGCGCTAGAGACCCAGTACTTC

d_call: .
j_call: TRBJ1-2
clone_size: .
cdr3_length: 12
v_call: TRBV5-4
cdr3_aa: CASSPDSYGYTF
cdr3_nt: TGTGCCAGCAGCCCGGACAGCTATGGCTACACCTTC

d_call: TRBD1
j_call: TRBJ2-5
clone_size: .
cdr3_length: 17
v_call: TRBV5-1
cdr3_aa: CASSVQPTGQGQETQYF
cdr3_nt: TGCGCCAGCAGCGTCCAACCTACGGGACAGGGCCAAGAGACCCAGTACTTC

d_call: .
j_call: TRBJ2-1
clone_size: .
cdr3_length: 17
v_call: TRBV19
cdr3_aa: CASSRRGVSAGTHEQFF
cdr3_nt: TGTGCCAGTAGTAGAAGAGGGGTCTCGGCCGGAACCCATGAGCAGTTCTTC

d_call: TRBD2
j_call: TRBJ2-7
clone_size: .
cdr3_length: 14
v_call: TRBV6-1
cdr3_aa: CASSVRLASHEQYF
cdr3_nt: TGTGCCAGCAGTGTAAGACTAGCATCCCACGAGCAGTACTTC

d_call: .
j_call: TRBJ1-1
clone_size: .
cdr3_length: 13
v_call: TRBV5-1
cdr3_aa: CASSLRGFDEAFF
cdr3_nt: TGCGCCAGCAGCTTGCGGGGTTTTGATGAAGCTTTCTTT

d_call: .
j_call: TRBJ1-1
clone_size: few
cdr3_length: 14
v_call: TRBV11-2
cdr3_aa: CASSWIGLNTEAFF
cdr3_nt: TGTGCCAGCAGCTGGATAGGATTGAACACTGAAGCTTTCTTT

d_call: .
j_call: TRBJ2-7
clone_size: .
cdr3_length: 12
v_call: TRBV14
cdr3_aa: CASLDSSYEQYF
cdr3_nt: TGTGCCAGCTTGGACTCCTCCTACGAGCAGTACTTC

d_call: .
j_call: TRBJ1-5
clone_size: .
cdr3_length: 15
v_call: TRBV4-3
cdr3_aa: CASSQDSGGGQPQHF
cdr3_nt: TGCGCCAGCAGCCAAGATAGCGGGGGCGGGCAGCCCCAGCATTTT